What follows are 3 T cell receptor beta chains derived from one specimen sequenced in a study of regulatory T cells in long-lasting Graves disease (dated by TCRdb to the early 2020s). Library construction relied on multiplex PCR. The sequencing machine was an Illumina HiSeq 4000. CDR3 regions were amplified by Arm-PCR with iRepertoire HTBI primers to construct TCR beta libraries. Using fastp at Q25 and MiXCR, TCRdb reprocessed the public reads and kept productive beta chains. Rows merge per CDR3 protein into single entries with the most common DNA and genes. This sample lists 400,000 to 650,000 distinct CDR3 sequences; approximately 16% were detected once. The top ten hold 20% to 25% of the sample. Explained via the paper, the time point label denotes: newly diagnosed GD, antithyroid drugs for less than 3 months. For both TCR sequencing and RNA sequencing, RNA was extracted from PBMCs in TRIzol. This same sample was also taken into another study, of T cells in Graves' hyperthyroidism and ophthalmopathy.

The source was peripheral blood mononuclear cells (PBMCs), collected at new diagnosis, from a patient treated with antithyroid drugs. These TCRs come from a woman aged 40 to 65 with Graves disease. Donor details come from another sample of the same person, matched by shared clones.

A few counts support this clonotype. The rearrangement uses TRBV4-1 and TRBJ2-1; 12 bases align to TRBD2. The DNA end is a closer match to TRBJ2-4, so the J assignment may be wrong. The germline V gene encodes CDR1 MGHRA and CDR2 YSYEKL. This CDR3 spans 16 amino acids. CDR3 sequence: CASSQHWTSGANIQYF. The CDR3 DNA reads TGCGCCAGCAGCCAACATTGGACTAGCGGGGCAAACATTCAGTACTTC.

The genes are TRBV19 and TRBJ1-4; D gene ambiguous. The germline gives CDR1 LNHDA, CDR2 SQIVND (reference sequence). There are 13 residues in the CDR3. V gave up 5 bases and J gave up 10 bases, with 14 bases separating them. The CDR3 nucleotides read TGTGCCAGTAGTCGCCAAGAGGGTGGAAAACTGTTTTTT. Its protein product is CASSRQEGGKLFF.

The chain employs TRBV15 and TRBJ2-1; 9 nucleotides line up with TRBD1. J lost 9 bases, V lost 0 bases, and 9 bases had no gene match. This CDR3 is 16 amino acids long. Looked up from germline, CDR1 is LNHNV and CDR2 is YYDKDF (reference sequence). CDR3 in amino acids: CATSREGGTGSGEQFF. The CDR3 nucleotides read TGTGCCACCAGCAGAGAAGGTGGGACAGGGAGTGGTGAGCAGTTCTTC.